Each of the 15 T cell receptor beta chains below was sequenced from the same sample in a study of response to subunit inactivated influenza vaccine. TCRdb called the RT-PCR reads again in MiXCR, with one record for every CDR3 protein. The table includes roughly 650,000 distinct CDR3 sequences, approximately 14% detected once. Sample: PBMCs from blood, taken about 14 days before vaccination. The receptors were sampled from a man aged 50 to 60 who received an inactivated influenza vaccine.

This clonotype has ten or more counts. This chain joins TRBV5-1 and TRBJ2-7; 9 bases match TRBD1. Germline V lookup: CDR1 SGHRS, CDR2 YFSETQ. This CDR3 spans 15 amino acids. Trimming cost V 4 bases and J 2 bases; bases outside gene matches: 7. CDR3 nucleotides: TGCGCCAGCAGCGCCTGGACAGGGGCTACCTACGAGCAGTACTTC. This translates into CASSAWTGATYEQYF.

The CDR3 reads CASSYSYLQETQYF. CDR3 DNA sequence: TGTGCCAGCAGTTACTCCTACCTCCAAGAGACCCAGTACTTC. V usage is TRBV6-5 and J usage is TRBJ2-5; D not certain. There are 14 residues in the CDR3. The V and J ends lost 0 bases and 1 base respectively, with 6 bases between them. Germline V CDR1 and CDR2: MNHEY, SVGAGI.

This clonotype was observed a handful of times. This rearrangement joins TRBV7-4 to TRBJ2-1; 10 positions match TRBD2. V lost 9 bases to trimming and J lost 3 bases; unmatched junction nucleotides: 5. Germline V CDR1 and CDR2: SGHVT, SQSDAQ. CDR3 length equals 14 residues. The CDR3 DNA reads as TGTGCCAGAATAGCGGGGGGCATCTACAATGAGCAGTTCTTC. Its protein product is CARIAGGIYNEQFF. Full variable domain (remainder filled in from reference TRBV7-4 and TRBJ2-1): GAGVSQSPRYKVAKRGRDVALRCDSISGHVTLYWYRQTLGQGSEVLTYSQSDAQRDKSGRPSGRFSAERPERSVSTLKIQRTEQGDSAVYLCARIAGGIYNEQFFGPGTRLTVL.

This clonotype was recorded many times. The V gene is TRBV29-1, the J gene TRBJ1-1, with D hard to call. The CDR3 runs 14 residues. In germline, CDR1 is SQVTM, CDR2 ANQGSEA. The V and J ends lost 7 bases and 4 bases respectively, with 19 bases between them. CDR3 sequence: CSALSFAGGTEAFF. CDR3 nucleotide sequence: TGCAGCGCCCTTTCGTTCGCGGGCGGCACTGAAGCTTTCTTT.

This clonotype occurred a few times. The rearrangement uses TRBV20-1 and TRBJ1-1; D not resolved. Looked up from germline, CDR1 is DFQATT and CDR2 is SNEGSKA (reference sequence). Trimming left V 5 bases short and J 2 bases short, with 9 bases between. There are 12 residues in the CDR3. The CDR3 nucleotides read TGCAGTGCTGGAGGACCCAACACTGAAGCTTTCTTT. This translates into CSAGGPNTEAFF.

The CDR3 DNA sequence: TGCGCCAGCAGCCAACAGACAGGGAACACTGAAGCTTTCTTT. Residues: CASSQQTGNTEAFF. V usage is TRBV4-3 and J usage is TRBJ1-1; the D gene is possibly TRBD1 (6 bases). CDR1 and CDR2 (germline): LGHNA, YSLEER. The CDR3 sequence is 14 residues long. Trimming removed 2 bases from V and 1 base from J, with 8 bases in between.

This clonotype was seen once. The rearrangement links TRBV20-1 to TRBJ2-3; 11 nucleotides align to TRBD2. CDR1 and CDR2 from the germline V gene are DFQATT and SNEGSKA (reference sequence). Germline trimming cut 0 bases from V and 2 bases from J; bases unmatched to any gene: 7. The CDR3 contains 17 residues. CDR3 DNA sequence: TGCAGTGCTAGAGATTTAACTAGCGGGGGCTTCACAGATACGCAGTATTTT. Translating it yields CSARDLTSGGFTDTQYF.

This clonotype was observed a handful of times. V and J are TRBV4-2 and TRBJ2-7; 8 bases map to TRBD1. The CDR3 is 16 amino acids. J gave up 4 bases and V 2 bases, and 10 bases lay outside the gene matches. In germline, CDR1 is LGHNA, CDR2 YNFKEQ. CDR3 nucleotide sequence: TGTGCCAGCAGCCAACAAACCGGGACAGGCAAGTACGAGCAGTACTTC. Translating it yields CASSQQTGTGKYEQYF.

This clonotype showed up just a few times. The chain has TRBV18 and TRBJ2-4; D is possibly TRBD1 (5 bases). CDR1 is KGHSH and CDR2 is LQKENI in the germline V gene. Trimming took 6 bases from V and 6 from J, leaving 18 bases between them. The CDR3 extends over 15 amino acids. This CDR3 reads CASSPAQGFGNIQYF. CDR3 DNA sequence: TGTGCCAGCTCCCCAGCGCAGGGTTTTGGAAACATTCAGTACTTC.

V is TRBV6-5 and J is TRBJ1-2; D remains unclear. Per germline, CDR1 MNHEY and CDR2 SVGAGI. This CDR3 has 12 amino acids. V was clipped by 6 bases and J by 2 bases, with 7 bases between them. Written as DNA, the CDR3 is TGTGCCAGCAGCGACAAGAACTATGGCTACACCTTC. As protein: CASSDKNYGYTF.

A note on this clonotype: Germline and junction disagree at one end, which may indicate a read error. The chain is built from TRBV12-3 or TRBV12-4 and TRBJ1-1, with D possibly TRBD1 on 5 matching bases. The CDR3 is 15 amino acids. CDR3 sequence (DNA): TGTGCCAGCAGTGCCACCCTACAGGCGAACACTGAAGTTTTCTTT. It codes for CASSATLQANTEVFF.

This chain connects TRBV5-1 to TRBJ2-7; TRBD2 agrees at 8 bases. J lost 6 bases, V lost 0 bases, and 11 bases had no gene match. This CDR3 is built from 16 residues. CDR1 is SGHRS, CDR2 YFSETQ, per germline. CDR3 amino acids: CASSLEGGGPAGEQYF. For the CDR3, the DNA is TGCGCCAGCAGCTTGGAAGGCGGGGGGCCTGCCGGCGAGCAGTACTTC.

The chain combines TRBV2 with TRBJ1-3; the D gene is possibly TRBD1 (5 bases). The CDR3 spans 15 residues. Germline CDR1 reads SNHLY; CDR2 reads FYNNEI. The V gene lost 11 bases and the J gene lost 0 bases, with 17 bases spanning the gap. CDR3 residues: CAGTGRRTSGNTIYF. In DNA, the CDR3 is TGTGCCGGAACGGGACGCCGAACCTCTGGAAACACCATATATTTT.

This clonotype showed up just a few times. DNA for the CDR3: TGTGCCAGCAGTTCTCTGGGTAGCGGACTCCAAGAGACCCAGTACTTC. Its protein is CASSSLGSGLQETQYF. The chain combines TRBV28 with TRBJ2-5, with a possible D match to TRBD2 (6 bases). The CDR3 consists of 16 residues. Germline V CDR1 and CDR2: MDHEN, SYDVKM. With 4 bases removed from V and 1 base from J, the gap between germline ends came to 16 bases.

The chain uses TRBV12-3 or TRBV12-4 and TRBJ2-1, with TRBD2 matching 7 bases. Trimming at V came to 8 bases and at J to 2 bases, leaving 9 bases not matched to a gene. The CDR3 runs to 15 residues. CDR3 amino acids: CASGTTGTTYNEQFF. The CDR3 DNA is TGTGCCAGCGGGACGACTGGGACTACCTACAATGAGCAGTTCTTC.